The rows below give T cell receptor beta chains drawn from one sample of a study of shared clonotypes between healthy human individuals. Generated by immunoSEQ multiplex PCR, the TCRdb table keeps only in-frame clones and is missing some. The sample has about 2.1 million clones, just under 95% seen once. Sequenced input: naive CD8+ T cells from PBMCs. Receptors were obtained from a man younger than 30 in good health. Some clones in this sample may be carry-over from other donors' samples. Each CDR3 is given with its conserved first and last residue. D genes are given only for firm matches. Clone sizes are given selectively: once, few, many, or a class where the clone is expanded.

NA	TRBV27	TRBD2	TRBJ2-3	CASGNSGSSSDTQYF	TGTGCCAGCGGCAATAGCGGGAGTTCTTCAGATACGCAGTATTTT
few	TRBV12-1	NA	TRBJ1-4	CASSFTEKLFF	TGTGCCAGCAGCTTCACTGAAAAACTGTTTTTT
NA	TRBV11-2	NA	TRBJ2-3	CASSLVLDTQYF	TGTGCCAGCAGCTTAGTTCTAGATACGCAGTATTTT
NA	TRBV15	NA	TRBJ2-2	CATMPHGGNTGELFF	TGTGCCACCATGCCCCACGGGGGGAACACCGGGGAGCTGTTTTTT
NA	TRBV28	NA	TRBJ1-1	CASKDQGFMNTEAFF	TGTGCCAGCAAAGACCAGGGGTTTATGAACACTGAAGCTTTCTTT
NA	TRBV14	TRBD1	TRBJ2-7	CASSPQPGQGTYEQYF	TGTGCCAGCAGCCCCCAACCGGGACAGGGAACCTACGAGCAGTACTTC
NA	TRBV19	NA	TRBJ1-1	CASSKGGGNTEAFF	TGTGCCAGTAGTAAGGGGGGCGGGAACACTGAAGCTTTCTTT
NA	TRBV6-6	TRBD2	TRBJ2-7	CASSGLAGGFGEQYF	TGTGCCAGCAGTGGACTAGCGGGAGGGTTTGGCGAGCAGTACTTC
NA	TRBV7-6	NA	TRBJ2-1	CASSWTNREMDEQFF	TGTGCCAGCAGTTGGACCAACCGGGAGATGGATGAGCAGTTCTTC
NA	TRBV6-1	TRBD1	TRBJ2-7	CASSEDRGSSYEQYF	TGTGCCAGCAGTGAGGACAGGGGCAGCTCCTACGAGCAGTACTTC
NA	TRBV6-5	TRBD2	TRBJ2-1	CASSVSGRKNNEQFF	TGTGCCAGCAGTGTTAGCGGGAGAAAGAACAATGAGCAGTTCTTC
NA	TRBV27	NA	TRBJ1-5	CASSLDGAGPQHF	TGTGCCAGCAGTTTAGACGGAGCGGGGCCCCAGCATTTT
NA	TRBV7-2	NA	TRBJ2-7	CASSLLGDEQYF	TGTGCCAGCAGCTTATTGGGCGACGAGCAGTACTTC
NA	TRBV28	NA	TRBJ2-7	CASSLPAARGEQYF	TGTGCCAGCAGTTTACCGGCGGCGCGGGGTGAGCAGTACTTC
NA	TRBV11-2	NA	TRBJ1-1	CASSLDHGTEVKAFF	TGTGCCAGCAGCTTAGATCACGGGACGGAGGTTAAAGCTTTCTTT
NA	TRBV7-8	NA	TRBJ2-3	CASSRGSSTDTQYF	TGTGCCAGCAGCCGGGGGAGCAGCACAGATACGCAGTATTTT
NA	TRBV5-1	NA	TRBJ2-1	CASSASSVTLMGEQFF	TGCGCCAGCAGCGCCTCTAGCGTAACCTTGATGGGTGAGCAGTTCTTC
NA	TRBV7-6	NA	TRBJ1-5	CASSLGWGTRGYQPQHF	TGTGCCAGCAGCTTAGGATGGGGGACCAGGGGATACCAGCCCCAGCATTTT
NA	TRBV27	NA	TRBJ2-7	CASIPSGNSRYEQYF	TGTGCCAGCATACCTTCGGGGAACAGTCGCTACGAGCAGTACTTC
NA	TRBV5-1	TRBD1	TRBJ1-1	CASSPRQGVNTEAFF	TGCGCCAGCAGCCCCCGACAGGGGGTGAACACTGAAGCTTTCTTT
NA	TRBV15	NA	TRBJ1-4	CATSPRGGPTNEKLFF	TGTGCCACCAGCCCCCGGGGGGGGCCAACTAATGAAAAACTGTTTTTT
NA	TRBV7-6	NA	TRBJ1-5	CASSLGRTDTGNNQPQHF	TGTGCCAGCAGCTTAGGTCGGACGGACACCGGGAACAATCAGCCCCAGCATTTT
NA	TRBV5-1	NA	TRBJ2-1	CASSFDSPSYNEQFF	TGCGCCAGCAGCTTCGACAGCCCTTCCTACAATGAGCAGTTCTTC
once	TRBV2	NA	TRBJ2-1	CASGTGESYNEQFF	TGTGCCAGCGGAACGGGTGAATCTTACAATGAGCAGTTCTTC
NA	TRBV2	NA	TRBJ1-5	CASSDETEVNPQHF	TGTGCCAGCAGTGACGAGACAGAGGTTAATCCCCAGCATTTT
once	TRBV6-5	NA	TRBJ1-1	CASSWGRDTEAFF	TGTGCCAGCAGTTGGGGAAGGGACACTGAAGCTTTCTTT
few	TRBV6-4	NA	TRBJ2-2	CASSAGNTGELFF	TGTGCCAGCAGTGCAGGGAACACCGGGGAGCTGTTTTTT
NA	TRBV28	NA	TRBJ2-6	CASRRGSGANVLTF	TGTGCCAGCAGAAGGGGCTCTGGGGCCAACGTCCTGACTTTC
NA	TRBV9	NA	TRBJ2-1	CASSVASGGPYNEQFF	TGTGCCAGCAGCGTGGCGTCTGGGGGTCCCTACAATGAGCAGTTCTTC
NA	TRBV11-2	TRBD2	TRBJ2-1	CASSLGSRLAVYNEQFF	TGTGCCAGCAGCTTAGGGTCGAGACTAGCGGTATACAATGAGCAGTTCTTC
once	TRBV27	TRBD2	TRBJ2-2	CASSLITSGRTGELFF	TGTGCCAGCAGTTTAATCACTAGCGGGAGAACCGGGGAGCTGTTTTTT
NA	TRBV11-3	TRBD1	TRBJ1-1	CASSPGQGMNTEAFF	TGTGCCAGCAGCCCTGGACAGGGGATGAACACTGAAGCTTTCTTT
NA	TRBV7-3	NA	TRBJ2-1	CASSLGTGSSYNEQFF	TGTGCCAGCAGCTTGGGGACTGGAAGCTCCTACAATGAGCAGTTCTTC
NA	TRBV11-2	TRBD2	TRBJ2-2	CASRILAGDTGELFF	TGTGCCTCCAGAATCCTAGCGGGAGACACCGGGGAGCTGTTTTTT
NA	TRBV7-9	NA	TRBJ2-5	CASSTWTPPETQYF	TGTGCCAGCAGCACCTGGACCCCCCCAGAGACCCAGTACTTC
once	TRBV5-6	TRBD2	TRBJ2-7	CASSLVGGASGEQYF	TGTGCCAGCAGCTTGGTGGGAGGGGCCTCAGGCGAGCAGTACTTC
NA	TRBV7-9	NA	TRBJ2-6	CASRSNSGANVLTF	TGTGCCAGCAGATCGAACTCTGGGGCCAACGTCCTGACTTTC
NA	TRBV29-1	NA	TRBJ2-7	CSVEGQFYEQYF	TGCAGCGTTGAAGGGCAGTTCTACGAGCAGTACTTC
NA	TRBV7-9	NA	TRBJ1-2	CASSPPLGGYGYTF	TGTGCCAGCAGCCCCCCGTTGGGTGGCTATGGCTACACCTTC
few	TRBV28	NA	TRBJ1-1	CASRFTANTEAFF	TGTGCCAGCAGATTTACAGCTAACACTGAAGCTTTCTTT